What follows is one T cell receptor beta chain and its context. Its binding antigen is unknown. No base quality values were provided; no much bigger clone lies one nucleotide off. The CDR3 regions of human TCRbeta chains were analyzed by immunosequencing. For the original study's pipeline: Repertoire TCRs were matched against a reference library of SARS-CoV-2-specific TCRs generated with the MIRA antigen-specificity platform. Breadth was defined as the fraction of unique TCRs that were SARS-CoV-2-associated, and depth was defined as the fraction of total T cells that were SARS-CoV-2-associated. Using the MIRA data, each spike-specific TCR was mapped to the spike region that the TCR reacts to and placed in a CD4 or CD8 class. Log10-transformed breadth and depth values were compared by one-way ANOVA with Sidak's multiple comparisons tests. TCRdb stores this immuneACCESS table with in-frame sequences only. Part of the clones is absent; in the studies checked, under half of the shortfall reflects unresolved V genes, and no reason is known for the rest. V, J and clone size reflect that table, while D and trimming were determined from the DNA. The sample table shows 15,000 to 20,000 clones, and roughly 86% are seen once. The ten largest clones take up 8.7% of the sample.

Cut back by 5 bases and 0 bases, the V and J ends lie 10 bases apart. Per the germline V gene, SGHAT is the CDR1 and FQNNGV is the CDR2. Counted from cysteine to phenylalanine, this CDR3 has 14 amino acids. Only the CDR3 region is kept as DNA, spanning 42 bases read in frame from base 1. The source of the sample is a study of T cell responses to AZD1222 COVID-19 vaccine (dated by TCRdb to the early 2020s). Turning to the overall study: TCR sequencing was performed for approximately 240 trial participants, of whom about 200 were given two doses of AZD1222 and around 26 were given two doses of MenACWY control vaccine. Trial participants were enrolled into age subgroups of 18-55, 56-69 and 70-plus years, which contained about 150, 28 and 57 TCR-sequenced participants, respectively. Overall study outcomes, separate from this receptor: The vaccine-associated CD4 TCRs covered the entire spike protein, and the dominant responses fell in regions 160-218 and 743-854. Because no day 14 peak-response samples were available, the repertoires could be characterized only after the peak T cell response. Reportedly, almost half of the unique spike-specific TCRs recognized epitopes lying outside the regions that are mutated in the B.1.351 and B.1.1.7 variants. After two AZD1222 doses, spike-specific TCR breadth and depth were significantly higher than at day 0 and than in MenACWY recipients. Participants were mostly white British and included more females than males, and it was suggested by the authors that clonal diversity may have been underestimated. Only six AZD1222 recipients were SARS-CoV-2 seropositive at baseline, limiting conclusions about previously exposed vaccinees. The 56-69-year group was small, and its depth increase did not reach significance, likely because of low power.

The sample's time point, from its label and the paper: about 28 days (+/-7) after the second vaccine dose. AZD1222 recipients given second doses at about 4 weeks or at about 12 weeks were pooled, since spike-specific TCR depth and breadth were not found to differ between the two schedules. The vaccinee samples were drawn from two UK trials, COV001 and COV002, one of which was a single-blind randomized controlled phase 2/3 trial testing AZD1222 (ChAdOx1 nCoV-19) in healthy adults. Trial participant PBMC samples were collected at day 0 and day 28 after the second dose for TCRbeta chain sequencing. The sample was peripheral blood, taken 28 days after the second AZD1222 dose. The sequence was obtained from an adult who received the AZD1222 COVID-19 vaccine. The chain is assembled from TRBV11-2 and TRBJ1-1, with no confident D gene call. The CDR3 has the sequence CASSAINVNTEAFF. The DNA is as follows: TGTGCCAGCAGCGCCATAAATGTGAACACTGAAGCTTTCTTT.